The source of this T cell receptor beta chain is a study of blood T cell repertoires in COVID-19. Germline CDR1 SGHAT, CDR2 FQNNGV. There are 15 residues in the CDR3. V gave up 5 bases and J gave up 1 base, with 11 bases separating them. Sequencing used immunoSEQ multiplex PCR; TCRdb keeps in-frame clones, though not all of them. The table records some 240,000 clones, approximately 88% of them present only once. Source material: PBMCs or T cells enriched from blood (not recorded which). This rearrangement joins TRBV11-2 to TRBJ2-2; D possibly corresponds to TRBD2 (7 bases). The sequence was obtained from a woman in her forties who had been exposed to COVID-19. The DNA for the CDR3 is TGTGCCAGCAGCCCCGGGGGGCGGAACACCGGGGAGCTGTTTTTT. This gives the protein CASSPGGRNTGELFF.